One T cell receptor beta chain is described in this entry. This table comes from immunoSEQ multiplex PCR, and its TCRdb copy is limited to in-frame clones, with some not included. The repertoire consists of 200,000 to 250,000 clones, with 86% occurring once and the leading ten covering around 3.8%. V trimming: 3 bases; J trimming: 6 bases; junction bases outside the gene matches: 11. Germline V gene sequence: CDR1 KGHSH, CDR2 LQKENI. The CDR3 is made up of 16 amino acids. The sample belongs to a study of blood T cell repertoires in COVID-19. The TCR originated in a woman aged 40 to 50 with acute COVID-19. Material: PBMCs or T cells enriched from blood (not recorded which). The chain couples TRBV18 to TRBJ1-2, with 9 positions matching TRBD1. The CDR3 loop reads CASSPQGQGSLDGYTF. DNA of the CDR3: TGTGCCAGCTCACCTCAAGGACAGGGGTCCCTCGATGGCTACACCTTC.